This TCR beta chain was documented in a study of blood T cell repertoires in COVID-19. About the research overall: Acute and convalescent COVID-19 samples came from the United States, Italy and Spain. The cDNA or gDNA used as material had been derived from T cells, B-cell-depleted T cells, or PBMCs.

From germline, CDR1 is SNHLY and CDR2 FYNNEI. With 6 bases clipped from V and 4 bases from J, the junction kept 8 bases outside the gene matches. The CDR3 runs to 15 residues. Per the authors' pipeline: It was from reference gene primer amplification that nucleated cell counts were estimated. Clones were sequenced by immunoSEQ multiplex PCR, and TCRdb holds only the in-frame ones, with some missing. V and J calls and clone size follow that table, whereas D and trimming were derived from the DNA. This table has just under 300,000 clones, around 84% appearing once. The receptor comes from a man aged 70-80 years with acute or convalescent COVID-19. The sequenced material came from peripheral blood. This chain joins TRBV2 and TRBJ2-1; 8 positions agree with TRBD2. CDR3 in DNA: TGTGCCAGCAGGGCGGGAGGACATCGATACAATGAGCAGTTCTTC. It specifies CASRAGGHRYNEQFF.